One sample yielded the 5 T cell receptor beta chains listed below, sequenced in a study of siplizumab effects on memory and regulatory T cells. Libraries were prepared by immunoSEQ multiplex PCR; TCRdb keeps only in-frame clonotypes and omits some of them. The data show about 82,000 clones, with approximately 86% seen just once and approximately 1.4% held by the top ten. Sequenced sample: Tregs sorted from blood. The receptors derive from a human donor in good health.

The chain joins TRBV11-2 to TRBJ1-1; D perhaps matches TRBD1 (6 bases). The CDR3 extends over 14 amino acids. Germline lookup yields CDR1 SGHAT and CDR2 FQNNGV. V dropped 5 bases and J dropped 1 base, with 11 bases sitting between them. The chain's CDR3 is CASSLQGQNTEAFF. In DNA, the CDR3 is TGTGCCAGCAGCCTTCAGGGACAGAACACTGAAGCTTTCTTT.

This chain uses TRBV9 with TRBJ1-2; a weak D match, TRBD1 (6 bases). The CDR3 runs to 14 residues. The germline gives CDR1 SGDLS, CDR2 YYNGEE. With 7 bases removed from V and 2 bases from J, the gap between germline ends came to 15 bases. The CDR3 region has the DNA TGTGCCAGCCCCCTAGGGGGGACAAACTATGGCTACACCTTC. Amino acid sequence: CASPLGGTNYGYTF. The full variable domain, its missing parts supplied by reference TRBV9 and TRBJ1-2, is DSGVTQTPKHLITATGQRVTLRCSPRSGDLSVYWYQQSLDQGLQFLIQYYNGEERAKGNILERFSAQQFPDLHSELNLSSLELGDSALYFCASPLGGTNYGYTFGSGTRLTVV.

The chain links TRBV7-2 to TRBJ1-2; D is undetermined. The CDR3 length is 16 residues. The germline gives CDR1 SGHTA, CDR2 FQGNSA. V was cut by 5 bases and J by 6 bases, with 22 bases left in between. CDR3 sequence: CASSLLRIVTPDGYTF. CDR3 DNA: TGTGCCAGCAGCCTCCTACGAATAGTGACGCCAGATGGCTACACCTTC.

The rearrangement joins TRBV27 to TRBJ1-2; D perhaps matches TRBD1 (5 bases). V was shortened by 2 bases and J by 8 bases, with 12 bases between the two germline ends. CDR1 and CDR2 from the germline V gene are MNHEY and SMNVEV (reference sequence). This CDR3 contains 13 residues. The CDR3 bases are TGTGCCAGCAGTTTAATGGCAGGGCAAGGCTACACCTTC. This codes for CASSLMAGQGYTF.

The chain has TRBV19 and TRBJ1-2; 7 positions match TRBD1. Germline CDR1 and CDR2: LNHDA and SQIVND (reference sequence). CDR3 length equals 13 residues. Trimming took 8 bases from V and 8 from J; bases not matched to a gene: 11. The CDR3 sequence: CASGFSAGGGYTF. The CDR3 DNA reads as TGTGCCAGTGGATTTTCGGCAGGGGGAGGCTACACCTTC.